What follows are 12 T cell receptor beta chains derived from one specimen sequenced in a study of identical twins. MiXCR, run by TCRdb on the 5' RACE reads, gives a single entry per CDR3 protein. The table lists 650,000 to 750,000 distinct CDR3 sequences, around 21% of them singletons. Another study also made use of these data, one on T cells expressing NK-cell markers.

Sequenced material: PBMCs. The origin of the receptors is a woman younger than 35 in good health.

This clonotype has ten or more counts. V gene TRBV15 combines with J gene TRBJ1-2; tentatively, D is TRBD1 (5 bases). V lost 0 bases, J lost 4 bases, and 12 bases lay in between. The CDR3 length is 15 residues. CDR1 and CDR2 (germline): LNHNV, YYDKDF (reference sequence). The CDR3 loop reads CATSRDPGGSYGYTF. CDR3 nucleotide sequence: TGTGCCACCAGCAGAGATCCTGGGGGGTCCTATGGCTACACCTTC.

The gene calls are TRBV12-3 or TRBV12-4 and TRBJ2-5, with 10 bases identical to TRBD1. V gave up 4 bases and J gave up 5 bases; unmatched junction bases: 4. The CDR3 sequence is 14 residues long. The CDR3 sequence: CASSSTGGWETQYF. The CDR3, as DNA: TGTGCCAGCAGTTCGACAGGGGGCTGGGAGACCCAGTACTTC.

This clonotype was observed many times. The V call is TRBV10-3, the J call TRBJ2-5; 8 bases map to TRBD1. Losses at the gene ends were 6 bases for V and 5 bases for J; bases not matched to a gene: 8. The CDR3 is made up of 14 amino acids. The V gene's germline CDR1 is ENHRY and CDR2 SYGVKD. Here the CDR3 reads CAISADRGYETQYF. The CDR3 bases are TGTGCCATCAGCGCAGACAGGGGTTATGAGACCCAGTACTTC.

The chain couples TRBV6-2 or TRBV6-3 to TRBJ1-2, with a tentative D call TRBD1 (6 bases). Deletions cut 7 bases from V and 1 base from J, with 31 bases between. CDR3 length: 20 amino acids. Germline values: CDR1 MNHEY, CDR2 SVGEGT. The CDR3 nucleotides are TGTGCCAGCACTACCTCTCTCATAGGGAGGACAGCCTTTTATAACTATGGCTACACCTTC. Encoded protein: CASTTSLIGRTAFYNYGYTF.

The chain carries TRBV20-1 and TRBJ2-5; D not resolved. Trimming took off 8 bases at V and 2 bases at J, with 9 bases between the two ends. Looked up from germline, CDR1 is DFQATT and CDR2 is SNEGSKA (reference sequence). The CDR3 consists of 11 residues. The CDR3 reads CSLAPQETQYF. The CDR3 region has the DNA TGCAGTCTCGCCCCACAAGAGACCCAGTACTTC.

This clonotype showed up just a few times. This chain links TRBV12-3 or TRBV12-4 with TRBJ2-2; tentatively, D is TRBD1 or TRBD2 (5 bases each). The CDR3 contains 14 residues. Trimming took 6 bases from V and 6 from J, leaving 14 bases between them. The CDR3 sequence is CASRLFQGAGELFF. The CDR3 DNA sequence: TGTGCCAGCAGGTTATTCCAGGGAGCCGGGGAGCTGTTTTTT.

This clonotype was observed a handful of times. The chain carries TRBV20-1 and TRBJ2-1; D is ambiguous. V was cut by 0 bases and J by 10 bases, with 13 bases left in between. Germline loops: CDR1 DFQATT, CDR2 SNEGSKA (reference sequence). The CDR3 extends over 13 amino acids. The chain's CDR3 is CSARDPPGHEQFF. For the CDR3, the DNA is TGCAGTGCTAGAGATCCCCCCGGTCACGAGCAGTTCTTC.

Written as DNA, the CDR3 is TGTGCCAGCAGTTACACGGTCAGGGTCACTGAAGCTTTCTTT. It is translated as CASSYTVRVTEAFF. This chain connects TRBV6-5 to TRBJ1-1; TRBD1 might be the D (5 bases). The germline CDR1 and CDR2 sequences are MNHEY and SVGAGI. V was clipped by 2 bases and J by 4 bases, with 11 bases between them. This CDR3 contains 14 residues.

Only a few counts were recorded for this clonotype. The chain has TRBV7-2 and TRBJ2-1, with D perhaps TRBD1 or TRBD2 (5 bases each). Germline values: CDR1 SGHTA, CDR2 FQGNSA. This CDR3 comprises 14 residues. The germline V and J ends were trimmed by 3 bases and 11 bases, with 17 bases remaining between them. CDR3 protein: CASSFGAGRNQQFF. In DNA, the CDR3 is TGTGCCAGCAGCTTCGGGGCGGGTCGAAACCAGCAGTTCTTC.

The V and J genes are TRBV6-1 and TRBJ2-7, with D tentatively TRBD2 (6 bases). This CDR3 spans 15 amino acids. The V and J ends lost 8 bases and 0 bases respectively, with 17 bases between them. Germline V lookup: CDR1 MNHNS, CDR2 SASEGT. This CDR3 is CASVVHPSDSYEQYF. The CDR3 DNA reads TGTGCCAGCGTCGTTCATCCTAGCGACTCCTACGAGCAGTACTTC.

The gene calls are TRBV3-1 and TRBJ2-7; 10 nucleotides line up with TRBD1. The germline V gene encodes CDR1 LGHDT and CDR2 YNNKEL (reference sequence). This CDR3 contains 16 residues. Unmatched junction bases numbered 9, after V lost 1 base and J lost 6 bases. The CDR3 loop is CASSQGPTGTGVEQYF. CDR3 in DNA: TGTGCCAGCAGCCAAGGTCCGACCGGGACAGGGGTCGAGCAGTACTTC.

This rearrangement joins TRBV5-1 to TRBJ1-1; TRBD1 matches 7 bases. The junction had 8 bases not matched to a gene; V was cut back by 4 bases and J by 5 bases. The germline CDR1 and CDR2 sequences are SGHRS and YFSETQ. This CDR3 is built from 14 residues. The CDR3 sequence is CASSQGQVGTEAFF. As DNA, the CDR3 is TGCGCCAGCAGCCAAGGACAGGTGGGGACTGAAGCTTTCTTT. Drawing the rest from reference TRBV5-1 and TRBJ1-1, the complete variable domain is KAGVTQTPRYLIKTRGQQVTLSCSPISGHRSVSWYQQTPGQGLQFLFEYFSETQRNKGNFPGRFSGRQFSNSRSEMNVSTLELGDSALYLCASSQGQVGTEAFFGQGTRLTVV.